This is a list of T cell receptor beta chains from one sample in a study of blood T cell repertoires in COVID-19. This table comes from immunoSEQ multiplex PCR, and its TCRdb copy is limited to in-frame clones, with some not included. Of about 62,000 clones listed, 70% to 90% are singletons. Sequencing input: peripheral blood. All receptors come from a man in his 70s with acute or convalescent COVID-19. Both conserved end residues are part of each CDR3. Each record gives: V gene, clone size, D gene, J gene, CDR3 DNA, CDR3 protein. The D gene is left open where the match is weak. Size values are once, few and many counts, or a class for expanded clones, and some rows have none.

>TRBV6-6|-|TRBD1|TRBJ1-5
TGTGCCAGCAGCGGACAGGGTGTCACTCAGCCCCAGCATTTT
CASSGQGVTQPQHF
>TRBV5-4|-|-|TRBJ2-3
TGTGCCAGCAGCTATTCGACTGACACAGATACGCAGTATTTT
CASSYSTDTDTQYF
>TRBV4-2|-|-|TRBJ1-2
TGTGCCAGCAGCCAAGATGCCCCAGGGAGGGATGGCTACACCTTC
CASSQDAPGRDGYTF
>TRBV5-4|-|-|TRBJ1-2
TGTGCCAGCAGCTTGGACACTCAGAGGCGCGGCTACACCTTC
CASSLDTQRRGYTF
>TRBV5-6|once|TRBD2|TRBJ2-1
TGTGCCAGCAGCTTGGTAACTAGCGGGGGGTACAATGAGCAGTTCTTC
CASSLVTSGGYNEQFF
>TRBV3-1/TRBV3-2|-|-|TRBJ1-5
TGTGCCAGCAGCCGAGGGGGATTGCCTTATAGCAATCAGCCCCAGCATTTT
CASSRGGLPYSNQPQHF
>TRBV7-6|-|-|TRBJ2-5
TGTGCCAGCAGCTTAGTTGGGGCTAGAGAGACCCAGTACTTC
CASSLVGARETQYF
>TRBV5-5|-|-|TRBJ1-4
TGTGCCTCCCGGTCGGGGAACAAAGGGGGAAAACTGTTTTTT
CASRSGNKGGKLFF
>TRBV4-2|-|TRBD2|TRBJ2-7
TGTGCCAGCAGCCGAGAGGGCCAACTAGCGGGGGTCTCCTACGAGCAGTACTTC
CASSREGQLAGVSYEQYF
>TRBV6-2/TRBV6-3|-|-|TRBJ2-5
TGTGCCAGCAGCCGCCCGGGGTACCGAGAGACCCAGTACTTC
CASSRPGYRETQYF
>TRBV3-1/TRBV3-2|-|TRBD2|TRBJ2-2
TGTGCCAGCAGCCAAGTTTCTCCGGGAGGGCCTTCCGGGGAGCTGTTTTTT
CASSQVSPGGPSGELFF
>TRBV18|-|-|TRBJ1-4
TGTGCCAGCTCACGGACAGCAACTAATGAAAAACTGTTTTTT
CASSRTATNEKLFF
>TRBV18|-|-|TRBJ1-5
TGTGCCAGCTCACCAACCCAGGAAGGTCAGCCCCAGCATTTT
CASSPTQEGQPQHF
>TRBV6-5|-|TRBD1|TRBJ1-3
TGTGCCAGCAGACTCTCAGGGGGTTCGGGAAACACCATATATTTT
CASRLSGGSGNTIYF
>TRBV10-3|-|TRBD1|TRBJ1-2
TGTGCCATCAGTCAGGGACAGGGAGTCTATGGCTACACCTTC
CAISQGQGVYGYTF
>TRBV7-3|once|-|TRBJ1-6
TGTGCCAGCAGCTCAGATCGGGGAAATTCACCCCTCCACTTT
CASSSDRGNSPLHF
>TRBV11-3|-|-|TRBJ1-1
TGTGCCAGCACCCGGTCGGGGAACACTGAAGCTTTCTTT
CASTRSGNTEAFF
>TRBV13|once|-|TRBJ1-6
TGTGCCAGCAGTGATCGGGACATCTGGTCGTATAATTCACCCCTCCACTTT
CASSDRDIWSYNSPLHF
>TRBV5-4|-|-|TRBJ1-4
TGTGCCAGCAGCCTGCCTGGGGGGGAAAAACTGTTTTTT
CASSLPGGEKLFF